The next 3 T cell receptor beta chains were all read from a single sample in a study of blood T cell repertoires in COVID-19. Some clones are missing from TCRdb's copy, which holds only in-frame ones; the method was immunoSEQ multiplex PCR. The sample yields 200,000 to 300,000 clones, about 90% seen once. The sample comprised peripheral blood. These receptors all stem from a woman in her thirties or forties with acute or convalescent COVID-19.

The V gene is TRBV6-5, the J gene TRBJ1-2, with D possibly TRBD1 on 5 matching bases. This CDR3 is built from 15 residues. V was shortened by 8 bases and J by 4 bases, with 20 bases between the two germline ends. Germline V gene lookup returns CDR1 MNHEY and CDR2 SVGAGI. The CDR3 reads CASEPFREGLYGYTF. The CDR3 region has the DNA TGTGCCAGCGAACCCTTTAGGGAGGGGCTCTATGGCTACACCTTC.

The rearrangement joins TRBV19 to TRBJ1-2; D remains unclear. The CDR3 is made up of 16 amino acids. In germline, CDR1 is LNHDA, CDR2 SQIVND (reference sequence). V lost 1 base and J lost 2, with 14 bases in between. For the CDR3, the DNA is TGTGCCAGTAGTATAGTTCCAGATCCAAGAAACTATGGCTACACCTTC. Translating it yields CASSIVPDPRNYGYTF.

The V gene is TRBV9, the J gene TRBJ2-3; 7 nucleotides line up with TRBD2. J was trimmed by 0 bases and V by 0 bases; bases with no gene match: 4. There are 16 residues in the CDR3. CDR1 SGDLS and CDR2 YYNGEE come from the germline V gene. The CDR3: CASSVVASGSTDTQYF. CDR3 sequence (DNA): TGTGCCAGCAGCGTAGTTGCTAGCGGCAGCACAGATACGCAGTATTTT.